These T cell receptor beta chains were read from a single sample in a study of T cell responses to AZD1222 COVID-19 vaccine. Using immunoSEQ multiplex PCR, the repertoire was profiled, and TCRdb retains in-frame clones only, with some absent. Of over 120,000 clones in the sample, more than 85% were seen once. Here the sequenced sample was peripheral blood, taken on day 0 of AZD1222 vaccination. The receptors come from an adult in good health. CDR3s include the opening cysteine and the closing phenylalanine or tryptophan. The D gene is left open where the match is weak. Clone size is given for some rows only: seen once, a few or many times, or a class if the clone is expanded.

cdr3_nt | cdr3_aa | d_call | clone_size | j_call | v_call
TGTGCCAGCAGTCCAAGACAGGGACCCAGTTTTGAAGCTTTCTTT | CASSPRQGPSFEAFF | TRBD1 | . | TRBJ1-1 | TRBV28
TGTGCCAGCAGCTTAGCGAGGACAGGGATTAACGAGCAGTACTTC | CASSLARTGINEQYF | TRBD1 | once | TRBJ2-7 | TRBV7-9
TGTGCCAGCAGCCCGGGACTTAACGAGCAGTACTTC | CASSPGLNEQYF | . | . | TRBJ2-7 | TRBV3-1/TRBV3-2
TGTGCCAGCAGCTTAGCAGGGAATAATTCACCCCTCCACTTT | CASSLAGNNSPLHF | . | . | TRBJ1-6 | TRBV7-8
TGTGCCAGCAGCTTAGAAGGGGATGGCTACACCTTC | CASSLEGDGYTF | . | . | TRBJ1-2 | TRBV11-2
TGTGCCAGCAGCTTGGGTGGACTAGCGGGGGGGCCTGGCGGGGAGCTGTTTTTT | CASSLGGLAGGPGGELFF | TRBD2 | . | TRBJ2-2 | TRBV5-4
TGTGCCAGCAGTGACACAGGGGATGCTGAAGCTTTCTTT | CASSDTGDAEAFF | TRBD1 | once | TRBJ1-1 | TRBV6-1
TGTGCCAGCAGCTTAAATGAAAAACTGTTTTTT | CASSLNEKLFF | . | few | TRBJ1-4 | TRBV7-9
TGTGCCAGCAGCTCTCGCCAGGGAATCACTAATGAAAAACTGTTTTTT | CASSSRQGITNEKLFF | . | once | TRBJ1-4 | TRBV14
TGTGCCAGCAGCGCCCCGGTCCAAGAGACCCAGTACTTC | CASSAPVQETQYF | . | once | TRBJ2-5 | TRBV7-2
TGCAGCGTGGCGGTTCCGGGCACAGATACGCAGTATTTT | CSVAVPGTDTQYF | . | . | TRBJ2-3 | TRBV29-1
TGTGCCAGCAGCTTTGGGCTATCCAGGGGGCTCATGAACACTGAAGCTTTCTTT | CASSFGLSRGLMNTEAFF | TRBD1 | . | TRBJ1-1 | TRBV13
TGTGCCAGCAGCCCCGGACAGGGCGGCTACACCTTC | CASSPGQGGYTF | TRBD1 | . | TRBJ1-2 | TRBV12-3/TRBV12-4
TGTGCCAGCAGCTTAGCCGGCAGGGCCTACGAGCAGTACTTC | CASSLAGRAYEQYF | . | . | TRBJ2-7 | TRBV7-9
TGTGCCAGCAGTTTAACGGTAGCGGGGCGATCCTACGAGCAGTACTTC | CASSLTVAGRSYEQYF | TRBD2 | . | TRBJ2-7 | TRBV27
TGTGCCAGCAGTGAAGGCTTTAACAGGGGCATGAACACTGAAGCTTTCTTT | CASSEGFNRGMNTEAFF | TRBD1 | . | TRBJ1-1 | TRBV6-1
TGTGCCAGCAGCCCCCGGGACAGGGACTATGGCTACACCTTC | CASSPRDRDYGYTF | TRBD1 | . | TRBJ1-2 | TRBV14